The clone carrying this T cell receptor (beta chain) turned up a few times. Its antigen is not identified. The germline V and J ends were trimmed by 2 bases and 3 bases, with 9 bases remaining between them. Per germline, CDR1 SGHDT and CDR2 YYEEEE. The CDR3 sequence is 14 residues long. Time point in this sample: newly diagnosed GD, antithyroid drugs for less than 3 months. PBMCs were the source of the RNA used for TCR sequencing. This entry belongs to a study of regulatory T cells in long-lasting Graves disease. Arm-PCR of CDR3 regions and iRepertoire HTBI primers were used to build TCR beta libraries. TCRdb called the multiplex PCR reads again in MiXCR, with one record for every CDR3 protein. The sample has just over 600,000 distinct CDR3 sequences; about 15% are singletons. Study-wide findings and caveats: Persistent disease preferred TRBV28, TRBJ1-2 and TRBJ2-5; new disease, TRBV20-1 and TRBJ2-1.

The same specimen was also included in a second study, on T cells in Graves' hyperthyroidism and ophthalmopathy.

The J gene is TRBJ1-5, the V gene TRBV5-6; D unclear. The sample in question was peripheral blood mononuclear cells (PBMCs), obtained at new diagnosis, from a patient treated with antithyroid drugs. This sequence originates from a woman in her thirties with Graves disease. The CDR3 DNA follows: TGTGCCAGCAGCTTAGGCCAGTACAATCAGCCCCAGCATTTT. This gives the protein CASSLGQYNQPQHF.